This T cell receptor (beta chain) comes out of a study of cytomegalovirus exposure and HLA in healthy donors. Broader study findings: Associated with cytomegalovirus, according to the listing, were 150 to 200 TCR beta chains.

The table lists this clone with a count of one. Its antigen is unidentified. TCRdb keeps only in-frame clones here, not all; method: immunoSEQ multiplex PCR. This repertoire shows 95,000 to 150,000 clones, around nine tenths found once; its top ten account for around 1.9%. This clonotype was obtained from a woman between 18 and 29 years old in good health and CMV-seronegative. Specimen: PBMCs.

This CDR3 reads CASSRQGTSYEQYF. The CDR3 DNA reads TGTGCCAGCAGTCGACAGGGGACATCCTACGAGCAGTACTTC. The chain couples TRBV9 to TRBJ2-7, with TRBD1 matching 8 bases. The CDR3 has 14 amino acids. From germline, CDR1 is SGDLS and CDR2 YYNGEE. With 5 bases clipped from V and 1 base from J, the junction kept 5 bases outside the gene matches.